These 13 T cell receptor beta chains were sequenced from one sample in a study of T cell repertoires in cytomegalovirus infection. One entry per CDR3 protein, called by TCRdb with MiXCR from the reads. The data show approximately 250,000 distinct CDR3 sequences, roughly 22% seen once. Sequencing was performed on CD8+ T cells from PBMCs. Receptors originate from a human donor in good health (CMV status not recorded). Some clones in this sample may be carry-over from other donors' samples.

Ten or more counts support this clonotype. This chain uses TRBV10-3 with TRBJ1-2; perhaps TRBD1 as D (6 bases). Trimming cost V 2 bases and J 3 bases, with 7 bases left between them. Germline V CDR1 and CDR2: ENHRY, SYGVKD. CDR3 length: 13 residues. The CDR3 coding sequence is TGTGCCATCAGTGAGCCAGGGGACTATGGCTACACCTTC. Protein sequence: CAISEPGDYGYTF.

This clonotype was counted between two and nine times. CDR3 bases: TGTGCCAGCAGCCCGTCGGGGGGGGGCAACGAGCAGTACTTC. Its translation is CASSPSGGGNEQYF. The rearrangement uses TRBV7-3 and TRBJ2-7; 8 bases match TRBD2. CDR1 SGHTA and CDR2 FQGTGA come from the germline V gene. This CDR3 region has 14 residues. Trimming cost V 5 bases and J 5 bases; bases outside gene matches: 8.

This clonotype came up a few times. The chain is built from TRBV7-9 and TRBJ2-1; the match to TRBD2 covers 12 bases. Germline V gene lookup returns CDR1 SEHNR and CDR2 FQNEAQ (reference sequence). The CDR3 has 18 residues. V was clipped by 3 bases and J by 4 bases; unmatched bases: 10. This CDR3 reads CASSFLVSGTSGYNEQFF. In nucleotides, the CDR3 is TGTGCCAGCAGCTTTCTCGTTTCCGGGACTAGCGGGTACAATGAGCAGTTCTTC.

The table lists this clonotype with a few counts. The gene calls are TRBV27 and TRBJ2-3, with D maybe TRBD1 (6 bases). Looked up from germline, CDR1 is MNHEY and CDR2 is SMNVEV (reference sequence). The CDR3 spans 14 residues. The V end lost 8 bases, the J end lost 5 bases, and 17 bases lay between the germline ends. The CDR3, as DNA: TGTGCCAGCGGGACACCCTTGTCAGGAGATACGCAGTATTTT. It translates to CASGTPLSGDTQYF.

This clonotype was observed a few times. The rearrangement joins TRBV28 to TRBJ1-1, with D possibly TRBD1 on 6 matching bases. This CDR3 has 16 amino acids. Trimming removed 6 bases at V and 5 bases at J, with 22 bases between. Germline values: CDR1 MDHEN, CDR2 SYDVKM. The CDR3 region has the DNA TGTGCCAGCAGGCGTATAGGGCAGGGGCCTTTGACTGAAGCTTTCTTT. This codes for CASRRIGQGPLTEAFF.

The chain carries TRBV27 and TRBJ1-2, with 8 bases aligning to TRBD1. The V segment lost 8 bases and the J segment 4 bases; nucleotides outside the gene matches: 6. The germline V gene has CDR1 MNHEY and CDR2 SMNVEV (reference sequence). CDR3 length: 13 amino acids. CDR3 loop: CASAGQGGYGYTF. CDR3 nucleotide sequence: TGTGCCAGCGCCGGACAGGGCGGCTATGGCTACACCTTC.

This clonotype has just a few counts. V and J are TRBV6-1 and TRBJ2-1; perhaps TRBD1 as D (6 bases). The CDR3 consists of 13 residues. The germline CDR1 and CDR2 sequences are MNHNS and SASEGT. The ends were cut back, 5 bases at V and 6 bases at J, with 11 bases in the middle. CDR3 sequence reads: CASSNARGNEQFF. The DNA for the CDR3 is TGTGCCAGCAGTAACGCCAGGGGCAATGAGCAGTTCTTC.

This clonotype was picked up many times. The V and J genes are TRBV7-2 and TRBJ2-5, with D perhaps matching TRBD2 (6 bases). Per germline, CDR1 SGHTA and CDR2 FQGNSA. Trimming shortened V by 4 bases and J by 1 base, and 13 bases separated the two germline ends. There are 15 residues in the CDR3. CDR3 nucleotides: TGTGCCAGCAGCTCTAACCGACTAGTCCAAGAGACCCAGTACTTC. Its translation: CASSSNRLVQETQYF.

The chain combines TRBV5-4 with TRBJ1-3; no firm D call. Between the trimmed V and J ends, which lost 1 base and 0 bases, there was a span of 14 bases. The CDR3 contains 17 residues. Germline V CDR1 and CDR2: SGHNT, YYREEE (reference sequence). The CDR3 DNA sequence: TGTGCCAGCAGCTTGAATGGCCACTCTAGCTCTGGAAACACCATATATTTT. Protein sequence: CASSLNGHSSSGNTIYF.

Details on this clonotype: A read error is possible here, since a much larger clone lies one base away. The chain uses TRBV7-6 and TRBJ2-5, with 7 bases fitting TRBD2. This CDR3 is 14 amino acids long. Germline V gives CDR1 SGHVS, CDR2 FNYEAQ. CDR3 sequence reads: CVSSLAGGEETQYF. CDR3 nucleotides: TGTGTCAGCAGCTTAGCGGGCGGGGAAGAGACCCAGTACTTC.

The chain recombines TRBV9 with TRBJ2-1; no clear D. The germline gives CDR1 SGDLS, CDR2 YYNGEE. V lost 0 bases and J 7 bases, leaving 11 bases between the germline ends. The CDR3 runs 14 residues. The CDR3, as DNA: TGTGCCAGCAGCGTAGGAGCAGCCGAAAATGAGCAGTTCTTC. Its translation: CASSVGAAENEQFF.

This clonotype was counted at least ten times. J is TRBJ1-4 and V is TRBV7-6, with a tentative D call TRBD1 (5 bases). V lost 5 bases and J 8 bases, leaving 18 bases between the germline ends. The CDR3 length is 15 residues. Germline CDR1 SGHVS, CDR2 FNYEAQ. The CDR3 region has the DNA TGTGCCAGCAGCCCTACGACGGGGCTAGGGGAAAAACTGTTTTTT. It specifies CASSPTTGLGEKLFF.

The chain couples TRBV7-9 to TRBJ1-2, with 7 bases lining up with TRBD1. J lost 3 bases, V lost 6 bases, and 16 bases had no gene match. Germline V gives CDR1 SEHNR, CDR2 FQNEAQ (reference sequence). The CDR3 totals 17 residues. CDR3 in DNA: TGTGCCAGCAGTCGACCCCTTGCGGGGACAGCCGACTATGGCTACACCTTC. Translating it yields CASSRPLAGTADYGYTF.